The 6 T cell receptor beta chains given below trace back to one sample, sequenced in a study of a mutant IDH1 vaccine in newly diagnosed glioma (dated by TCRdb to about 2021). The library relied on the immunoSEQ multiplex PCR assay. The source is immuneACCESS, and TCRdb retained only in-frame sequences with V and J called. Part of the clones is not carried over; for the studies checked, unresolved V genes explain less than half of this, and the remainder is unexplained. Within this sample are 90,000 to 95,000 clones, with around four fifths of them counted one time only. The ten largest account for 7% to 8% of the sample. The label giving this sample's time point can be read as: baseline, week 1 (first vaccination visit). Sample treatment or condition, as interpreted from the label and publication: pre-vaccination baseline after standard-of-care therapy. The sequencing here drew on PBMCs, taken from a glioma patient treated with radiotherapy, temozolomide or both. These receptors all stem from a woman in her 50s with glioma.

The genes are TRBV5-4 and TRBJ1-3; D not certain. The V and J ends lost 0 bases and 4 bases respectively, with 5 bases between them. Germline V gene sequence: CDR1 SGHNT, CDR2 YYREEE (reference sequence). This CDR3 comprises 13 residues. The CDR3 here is CASSLAGGNTIYF. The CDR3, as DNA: TGTGCCAGCAGCTTGGCCGGGGGAAACACCATATATTTT.

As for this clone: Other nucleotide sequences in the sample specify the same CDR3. CDR3 loop: CASSLGPEAFF. The CDR3 DNA sequence: TGCGCCAGCAGCTTGGGTCCTGAAGCTTTCTTT. The gene calls are TRBV5-1 and TRBJ1-1; the D is unclear. Trimming stripped 0 bases from V and 6 bases from J, with 3 bases between. Germline-derived CDR1 and CDR2 are SGHRS and YFSETQ. This CDR3 contains 11 residues. Looking up the rest from reference TRBV5-1 and TRBJ1-1 gives the full variable domain: KAGVTQTPRYLIKTRGQQVTLSCSPISGHRSVSWYQQTPGQGLQFLFEYFSETQRNKGNFPGRFSGRQFSNSRSEMNVSTLELGDSALYLCASSLGPEAFFGQGTRLTVV.

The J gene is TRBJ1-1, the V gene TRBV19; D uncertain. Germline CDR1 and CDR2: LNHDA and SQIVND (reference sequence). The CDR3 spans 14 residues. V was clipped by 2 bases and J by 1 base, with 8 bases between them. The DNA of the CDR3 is TGTGCCAGTAGTATATACGACGGGAACACTGAAGCTTTCTTT. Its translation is CASSIYDGNTEAFF.

The CDR3: CASSLGSTGELFF. The CDR3 coding sequence is TGTGCCAGCAGCTTAGGGTCCACCGGGGAGCTGTTTTTT. The V call is TRBV7-9, the J call TRBJ2-2; D unresolved. Germline CDR1 and CDR2: SEHNR and FQNEAQ (reference sequence). The ends were cut back, 1 base at V and 4 bases at J, with 4 bases in the middle. This CDR3 is 13 amino acids long.

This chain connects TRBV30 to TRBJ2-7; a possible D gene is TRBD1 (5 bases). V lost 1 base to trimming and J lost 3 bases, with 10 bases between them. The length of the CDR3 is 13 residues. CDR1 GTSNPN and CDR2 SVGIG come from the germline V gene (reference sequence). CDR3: CAWSGMDNYEQYF. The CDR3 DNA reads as TGTGCCTGGAGTGGGATGGACAACTACGAGCAGTACTTC.

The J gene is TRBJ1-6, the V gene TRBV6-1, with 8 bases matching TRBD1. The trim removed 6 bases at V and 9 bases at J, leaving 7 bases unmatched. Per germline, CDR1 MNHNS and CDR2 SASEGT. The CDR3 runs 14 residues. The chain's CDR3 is CASSSTGDVSPLHF. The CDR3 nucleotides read TGTGCCAGCAGCTCGACAGGGGACGTTTCACCCCTCCACTTT.